The T cell receptor beta chain under discussion was sequenced for a study of T cell repertoires in ileal Crohn's disease. Around 490 nanograms of biopsy DNA per sample underwent TCRB immunosequencing. The repertoire was sequenced with immunoSEQ multiplex PCR; TCRdb's copy has only in-frame clones and lacks some. The sample holds roughly 4,500 clones, roughly four fifths seen once. The CDR3 runs to 15 residues. Germline values: CDR1 KGHSH, CDR2 LQKENI. The V end was cut by 3 bases, the J end by 4 bases, with 15 bases between. Time point given: neoterminal ileum biopsy at postoperative endoscopy, about 6 months after surgery.

Sequencing used ileal tissue. The V call is TRBV18, the J call TRBJ1-1; D not resolved. This clonotype was obtained from an adult with Crohn's disease. This CDR3 reads CASSPESRSATEAFF. For the CDR3, the DNA is TGTGCCAGCTCACCGGAGAGTAGGAGTGCCACTGAAGCTTTCTTT.